The 15 T cell receptor beta chains below all came from one sample that was sequenced in a study of Ad26.COV2.S vaccination and SARS-CoV-2 variants. Libraries were prepared by immunoSEQ multiplex PCR; TCRdb keeps only in-frame clonotypes and omits some of them. Here the sample spans about 400,000 clones, about 88% being singletons. The sample's treatment: around 19 received Ad26.COV2.S at low or high dose, single or two shots; about five received placebo; per-sample allocation not given. Sample collection was performed on day 63 after the first vaccine or placebo injection. The sequences come from peripheral blood, collected in a trial of Ad26.COV2.S vaccine versus placebo. The receptor set was obtained from a person aged 18-60 years who received the Ad26.COV2.S COVID-19 vaccine or a placebo.

The gene calls are TRBV7-2 and TRBJ2-1, with 9 bases identical to TRBD2. The CDR3 runs to 14 residues. The V segment lost 5 bases and the J segment 4 bases; nucleotides outside the gene matches: 3. CDR1 is SGHTA and CDR2 is FQGNSA in the germline V gene. The CDR3 sequence: CASSGTSNYNEQFF. The DNA for the CDR3 is TGTGCCAGCAGCGGGACTAGCAATTACAATGAGCAGTTCTTC.

This clone occurred once. The rearrangement links TRBV7-3 to TRBJ2-2; maybe TRBD1 (5 bases). The CDR3 contains 16 residues. CDR1 is SGHTA and CDR2 is FQGTGA in the germline V gene. V was trimmed by 1 base and J by 4 bases, leaving 13 bases between them. CDR3 residues: CASSLNQPGFTGELFF. The CDR3 DNA reads as TGTGCCAGCAGCTTAAATCAACCAGGGTTCACCGGGGAGCTGTTTTTT.

The chain has TRBV10-3 and TRBJ1-4; D is unclear. CDR3 length: 13 amino acids. Trimming took off 4 bases at V and 0 bases at J, with 3 bases between the two ends. Germline V gene lookup returns CDR1 ENHRY and CDR2 SYGVKD. The CDR3 spells CAISGSTNEKLFF. The DNA of the CDR3 is TGTGCCATCAGTGGGTCAACTAATGAAAAACTGTTTTTT.

J is TRBJ1-2 and V is TRBV28; D may be TRBD1 (5 bases). The CDR3 runs to 15 residues. With 5 bases removed from V and 5 bases from J, the gap between germline ends came to 18 bases. CDR1 is MDHEN and CDR2 is SYDVKM in the germline V gene. CDR3 sequence: CASSPSGRGPYGYTF. The CDR3 DNA reads TGTGCCAGCAGTCCCTCCGGGAGGGGTCCATATGGCTACACCTTC.

The chain combines TRBV7-2 with TRBJ1-2; maybe TRBD1 (6 bases). Germline V gene sequence: CDR1 SGHTA, CDR2 FQGNSA. The CDR3 loop spans 14 amino acids. V lost 5 bases and J lost 4, with 14 bases in between. CDR3 sequence (DNA): TGTGCCAGCAGCCAAATGGACAGTCCCTATGGCTACACCTTC. The encoded protein is CASSQMDSPYGYTF.

The chain joins TRBV10-3 to TRBJ2-7, with TRBD1 matching over 7 bases. V gave up 5 bases and J gave up 2 bases; unmatched junction bases: 6. This CDR3 contains 14 residues. Germline V gives CDR1 ENHRY, CDR2 SYGVKD. Here the CDR3 reads CAISTRDSAYEQYF. The CDR3 DNA reads as TGTGCCATCAGTACACGGGACAGCGCCTACGAGCAGTACTTC.

The chain recombines TRBV6-4 with TRBJ1-1, with 8 bases lining up with TRBD1. The CDR3 totals 14 residues. The V segment lost 8 bases and the J segment 5 bases; nucleotides outside the gene matches: 10. Germline V gene lookup returns CDR1 MRHNA and CDR2 SNTAGT. The chain's CDR3 is CASGIQGERTEAFF. Here the CDR3 DNA reads TGTGCCAGCGGGATACAGGGGGAAAGGACTGAAGCTTTCTTT.

The chain has TRBV7-9 and TRBJ2-1; 10 bases map to TRBD2. Germline V gene sequence: CDR1 SEHNR, CDR2 FQNEAQ (reference sequence). CDR3 length: 15 residues. The V gene end was trimmed by 5 bases and the J gene end by 7 bases; junction bases not matched to a gene: 8. Here the CDR3 DNA reads TGTGCCAGCAGCCCCCGGACTAGCGGAAATAATGAGCAGTTCTTC. Protein: CASSPRTSGNNEQFF.

This clone appeared once. The chain is built from TRBV3-1 (or the pseudogene TRBV3-2) and TRBJ2-7; D gene ambiguous. The germline V gene has CDR1 LGHDT and CDR2 YNNKEL (reference sequence). The germline V and J ends were trimmed by 4 bases and 3 bases, with 16 bases remaining between them. The CDR3 runs 15 residues. The CDR3 is CASSLQTGFDYEQYF. The CDR3 nucleotides read TGTGCCAGCAGCCTCCAGACTGGGTTCGACTACGAGCAGTACTTC.

The chain couples TRBV24-1 to TRBJ2-2; tentative D call: TRBD2 (5 bases). The CDR3 loop spans 14 amino acids. Germline V lookup: CDR1 KGHDR, CDR2 SFDVKD. Trimming took 10 bases from V and 3 from J, leaving 14 bases between them. CDR3 nucleotide sequence: TGTGCCACTAATCAAGTCGGGGACACCGGGGAGCTGTTTTTT. It specifies CATNQVGDTGELFF.

This clone was recorded once. This chain links TRBV11-2 with TRBJ2-5; D gene uncertain. CDR1 is SGHAT and CDR2 is FQNNGV in the germline V gene. Trimming shortened V by 3 bases and J by 4 bases, and 15 bases separated the two germline ends. This CDR3 is 15 amino acids long. The CDR3 DNA reads as TGTGCCAGCAGCTTGCTAGGGATGCGGTTAGAGACCCAGTACTTC. The encoded protein is CASSLLGMRLETQYF.

This chain connects TRBV28 to TRBJ2-1; D might be TRBD1 (5 bases). Germline CDR1 MDHEN, CDR2 SYDVKM. The CDR3 loop spans 18 amino acids. Trimming removed 3 bases at V and 5 bases at J, with 23 bases between. The CDR3 region is CASSFFTFRAHTHNEQFF. In nucleotides, the CDR3 is TGTGCCAGCAGTTTCTTTACCTTCAGGGCACACACACACAATGAGCAGTTCTTC. Drawing the rest from reference TRBV28 and TRBJ2-1, the complete variable domain is DVKVTQSSRYLVKRTGEKVFLECVQDMDHENMFWYRQDPGLGLRLIYFSYDVKMKEKGDIPEGYSVSREKKERFSLILESASTNQTSMYLCASSFFTFRAHTHNEQFFGPGTRLTVL.

V and J are TRBV12-3 or TRBV12-4 and TRBJ1-5; possible D gene TRBD1, 6 bases. The V and J ends lost 6 bases and 4 bases respectively, with 10 bases between them. The CDR3 is 13 amino acids. CDR3 nucleotide sequence: TGTGCCAGCAGCCGCGACAGGAATCAGCCCCAGCATTTT. Its protein product is CASSRDRNQPQHF.

CDR3 nucleotides: TGCAGTGCTAGTCGTCGGAGCTCTGGAAACACCATATATTTT. This sequence encodes CSASRRSSGNTIYF. This chain links TRBV20-1 with TRBJ1-3; D not certain. This CDR3 has 14 amino acids. Germline CDR1 DFQATT, CDR2 SNEGSKA (reference sequence). Deletions cut 3 bases from V and 0 bases from J, with 9 bases between.

This chain joins TRBV5-4 and TRBJ2-5; 10 nucleotides agree with TRBD1. The trim removed 4 bases at V and 5 bases at J, leaving 8 bases unmatched. Germline loops: CDR1 SGHNT, CDR2 YYREEE (reference sequence). The CDR3 length is 15 residues. As DNA, the CDR3 is TGTGCCAGCAGCCACGGGACAGGGGCGGGGGAGACCCAGTACTTC. Protein product: CASSHGTGAGETQYF.